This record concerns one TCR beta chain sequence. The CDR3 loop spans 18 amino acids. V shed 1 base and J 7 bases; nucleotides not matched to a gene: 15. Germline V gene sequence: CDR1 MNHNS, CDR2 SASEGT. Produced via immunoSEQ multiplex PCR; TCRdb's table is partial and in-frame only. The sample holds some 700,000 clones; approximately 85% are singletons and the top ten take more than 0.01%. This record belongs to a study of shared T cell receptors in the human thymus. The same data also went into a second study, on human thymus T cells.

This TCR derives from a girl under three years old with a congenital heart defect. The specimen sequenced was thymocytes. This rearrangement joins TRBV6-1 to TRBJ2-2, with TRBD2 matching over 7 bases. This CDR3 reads CASSEGKGLADYHGELFF. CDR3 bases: TGTGCCAGCAGTGAAGGGAAAGGGCTAGCGGACTATCACGGGGAGCTGTTTTTT.